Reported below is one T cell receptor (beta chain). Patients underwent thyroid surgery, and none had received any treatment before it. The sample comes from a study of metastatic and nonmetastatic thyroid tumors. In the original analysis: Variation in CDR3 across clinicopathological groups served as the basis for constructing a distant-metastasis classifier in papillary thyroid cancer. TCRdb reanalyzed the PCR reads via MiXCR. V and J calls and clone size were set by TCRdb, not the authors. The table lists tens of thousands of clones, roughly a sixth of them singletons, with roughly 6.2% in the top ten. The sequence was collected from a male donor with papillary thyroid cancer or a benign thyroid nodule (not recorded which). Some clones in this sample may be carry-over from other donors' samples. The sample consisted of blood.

CDR3 residues: CSARDWRSLREQYF. The CDR3, as DNA: TGCAGTGCTAGAGATTGGAGGAGTTTAAGGGAGCAGTACTTC. The rearrangement uses TRBV20-1 and TRBJ2-7, with D perhaps TRBD2 (5 bases). Trimming shortened V by 0 bases and J by 7 bases, and 16 bases separated the two germline ends. CDR3 size: 14 residues. The germline V gene encodes CDR1 DFQATT and CDR2 SNEGSKA (reference sequence).